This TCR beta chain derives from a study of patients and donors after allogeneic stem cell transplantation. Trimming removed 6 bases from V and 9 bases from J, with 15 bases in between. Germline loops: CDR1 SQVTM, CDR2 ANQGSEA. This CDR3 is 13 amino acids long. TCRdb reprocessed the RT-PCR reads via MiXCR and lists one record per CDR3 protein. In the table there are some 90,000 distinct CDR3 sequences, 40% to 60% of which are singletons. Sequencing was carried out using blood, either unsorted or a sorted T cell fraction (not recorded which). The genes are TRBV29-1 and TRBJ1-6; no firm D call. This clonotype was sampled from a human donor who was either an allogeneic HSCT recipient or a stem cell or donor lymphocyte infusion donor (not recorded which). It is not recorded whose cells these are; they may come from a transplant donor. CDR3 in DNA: TGCAGCGTCAGCAACGCTCTGGGTTCACCCCTCCACTTT. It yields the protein CSVSNALGSPLHF.